This T cell receptor beta chain was obtained from a study of T-cell reconstitution after alpha-beta-depleted transplantation in children. Findings and caveats of the study: Reportedly, roughly two months post-transplant, alpha-beta T cells arose from several hundred expanded graft clones. Surviving recipient cells, namely T cells and thymic progenitors, were the source of high day-60 TCRbeta diversity in some patients. Hyperexpanded clones declined; after one year, newly produced T cells mostly supplied diversity.

About this clonotype: What it binds is not known.

TCRbeta library preparation incorporated unique molecular identifiers. One entry per CDR3 protein results from TCRdb running MiXCR on the PCR reads. The table has 780,000 or so distinct CDR3 sequences, 15% to 20% seen once. The clonotype originates from a male patient younger than 18 who had a stem cell transplant for acute lymphoblastic leukemia, so the T cells may come from the graft donor. Specimen: PBMCs, mostly from graft donor cells, collected 360 days after TCRalphabeta/CD19-depleted stem cell transplant.

CDR3 sequence (DNA): TGCAGTGCTGGGGGACTAGCGATCCACCCTGAGCAGTTCTTC. Its protein product is CSAGGLAIHPEQFF. J is TRBJ2-1 and V is TRBV20-1; 10 positions match TRBD2. With 5 bases clipped from V and 9 bases from J, the junction kept 10 bases outside the gene matches. This CDR3 contains 14 residues. Germline CDR1 reads DFQATT; CDR2 reads SNEGSKA (reference sequence).